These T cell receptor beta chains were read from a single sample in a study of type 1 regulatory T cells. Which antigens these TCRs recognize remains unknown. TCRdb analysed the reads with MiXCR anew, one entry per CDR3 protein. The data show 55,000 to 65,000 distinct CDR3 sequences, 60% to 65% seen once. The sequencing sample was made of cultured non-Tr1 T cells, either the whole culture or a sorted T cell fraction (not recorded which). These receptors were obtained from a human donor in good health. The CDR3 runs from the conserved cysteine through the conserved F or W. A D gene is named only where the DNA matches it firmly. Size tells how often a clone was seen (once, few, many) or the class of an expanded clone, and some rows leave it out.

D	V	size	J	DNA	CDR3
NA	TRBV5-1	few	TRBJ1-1	TGCGCCAGCAGCGAGGTTTCTAACACTGAAGCTTTCTTT	CASSEVSNTEAFF
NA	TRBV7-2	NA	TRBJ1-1	TGTGCCAGCAGCTTATTTGGGGGGAACACTGAAGCTTTCTTT	CASSLFGGNTEAFF
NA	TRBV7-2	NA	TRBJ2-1	TGTGCCAGCAGCTTTGGGAACTCGCGGTATGAGCAGTTCTTC	CASSFGNSRYEQFF
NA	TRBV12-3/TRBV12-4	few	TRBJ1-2	TGTGCCAGCAGTTTATCAGGCAGCAGAGGCTACACCTTC	CASSLSGSRGYTF
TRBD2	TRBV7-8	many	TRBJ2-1	TGTGCCAGCAGTTTTGCCGGGACTAGCGGGAGGGAAGGGACCAATGAGCAGTTCTTC	CASSFAGTSGREGTNEQFF
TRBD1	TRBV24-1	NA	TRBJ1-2	TGTGCCACCAGTGATATTCGGACAGGGGGTGTCTATGGCTACACCTTC	CATSDIRTGGVYGYTF
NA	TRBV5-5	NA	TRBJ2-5	TGTGCCAGCAGCCTCTCTAGCGCTTTGGGGGTTCAAGAGACCCAGTACTTC	CASSLSSALGVQETQYF
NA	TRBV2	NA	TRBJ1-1	TGTGCCAGCAGTCTTGATAACACTGAAGCTTTCTTT	CASSLDNTEAFF
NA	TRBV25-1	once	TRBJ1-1	TGTGCCAGTCCCCTAGGTAGGTTCCTGAAAATGTGGAACACTGAAGCTTTCTTT	CASPLGRFLKMWNTEAFF
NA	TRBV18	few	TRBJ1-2	TGTGCCAGCTCACAAACCCCGGATGCTGAGGGCTACACCTTC	CASSQTPDAEGYTF